Each of the 27 T cell receptor beta chains below was sequenced from the same sample in a study of CD8+CD57+ T cells in acquired aplastic anemia. CDR3 and TCR beta VDJ profiling relied on a genomic DNA template. Each CDR3 protein gets one entry after TCRdb re-called the reads with MiXCR. The table includes approximately 270,000 distinct CDR3 sequences, around three fifths detected once. The specimen sequenced was sorted CD4+, CD8+, or CD8+CD57+ T cells (not recorded which) from PBMCs. These receptors came from a human donor with severe aplastic anemia or a healthy control (not recorded which).

This clonotype came up many times. J is TRBJ1-1 and V is TRBV30; D remains ambiguous. The CDR3 is 11 residues long. The V gene lost 0 bases and the J gene lost 6 bases, with 5 bases spanning the gap. Per the germline V gene, CDR1 is GTSNPN and CDR2 is SVGIG (reference sequence). CDR3 in DNA: TGTGCCTGGAGTGTCCGATCTGAAGCTTTCTTT. Translating gives CAWSVRSEAFF.

With respect to this clonotype: This may stem from a read error, because a much larger clone lies one nucleotide away. The chain recombines TRBV18 with TRBJ2-7, with D possibly being TRBD1 or TRBD2 (5 bases each). The CDR3 has 13 amino acids. Germline lookup yields CDR1 KGHSH and CDR2 LQKENI. Trimming cost V 1 base and J 6 bases, with 10 bases left between them. DNA of the CDR3: TGTGCCAGCTCACCACAGGGACGGGGCGAGCAGTACTTC. It encodes CASSPQGRGEQYF.

This sequence joins TRBV20-1 and TRBJ1-1; TRBD1 agrees at 8 bases. The CDR3 consists of 13 residues. Germline CDR1 is DFQATT and CDR2 is SNEGSKA (reference sequence). V lost 6 bases to trimming and J lost 5 bases; unmatched junction nucleotides: 8. The CDR3 is CSAPRTGKTEAFF. The CDR3 coding sequence is TGCAGTGCCCCGAGGACAGGGAAGACTGAAGCTTTCTTT.

The genes are TRBV9 and TRBJ2-7; D is possibly TRBD1 (6 bases). Germline V gives CDR1 SGDLS, CDR2 YYNGEE. The V and J ends lost 4 bases and 3 bases respectively, with 14 bases between them. The CDR3 is 14 amino acids. The DNA for the CDR3 is TGTGCCAGCAGCATTGGACAGTCGTTCTACGAGCAGTACTTC. Its translation: CASSIGQSFYEQYF.

CDR3 sequence reads: CASRLGGASEKLFF. The DNA for the CDR3 is TGTGCCAGCAGGCTCGGGGGTGCGAGTGAAAAACTGTTTTTT. V and J are TRBV12-3 or TRBV12-4 and TRBJ1-4; D is perhaps TRBD1 (5 bases). The V end lost 6 bases, the J end lost 7 bases, and 15 bases lay between the germline ends. The CDR3 extends over 14 amino acids.

The chain couples TRBV7-3 to TRBJ2-4; 14 bases line up with TRBD2. The V gene end was trimmed by 4 bases and the J gene end by 6 bases; junction bases not matched to a gene: 5. The CDR3 extends over 16 amino acids. Germline V gives CDR1 SGHTA, CDR2 FQGTGA. This chain's CDR3 is CASSWTSGGRGNIQYF. DNA for the CDR3: TGTGCCAGCAGCTGGACTAGCGGGGGGCGTGGAAACATTCAGTACTTC.

The chain has TRBV6-6 and TRBJ1-1; perhaps TRBD1 as D (5 bases). The CDR3 is 13 amino acids. CDR1 MNHNY and CDR2 SVGAGI come from the germline V gene (reference sequence). V shed 10 bases and J shed 1 base, with 13 bases lying between them. CDR3 DNA sequence: TGTGCCATTCTACGGACACCGAACACTGAAGCTTTCTTT. This codes for CAILRTPNTEAFF.

The V call is TRBV7-2, the J call TRBJ2-7; a weak D match, TRBD2 (5 bases). Trimming left V 3 bases short and J 5 bases short, with 11 bases between. The germline CDR1 and CDR2 sequences are SGHTA and FQGNSA. This CDR3 is built from 13 residues. The CDR3 DNA follows: TGTGCCAGCAGCTTGTTCGGGAAGAACGAGCAGTACTTC. It encodes CASSLFGKNEQYF.

The CDR3 here is CSERDMVHGYTF. In DNA form, the CDR3 reads TGCAGTGAGAGAGATATGGTACATGGCTACACCTTC. The rearrangement uses TRBV20-1 and TRBJ1-2; D remains ambiguous. The CDR3 sequence is 12 residues long. Per germline, CDR1 DFQATT and CDR2 SNEGSKA (reference sequence). Trimming left V 7 bases short and J 6 bases short, with 15 bases between.

This clonotype was recorded a few times. The rearrangement uses TRBV7-8 and TRBJ2-5; D gene unclear. The V and J ends lost 5 bases and 4 bases respectively, with 11 bases between them. The CDR3 sequence is 13 residues long. Per germline, CDR1 SGHVS and CDR2 FQNEAQ. CDR3 amino acids: CASSPGGAETQYF. DNA for the CDR3: TGTGCCAGCAGCCCCGGTGGTGCAGAGACCCAGTACTTC.

The rearrangement links TRBV10-3 to TRBJ1-6; possibly TRBD1 for D (6 bases). The germline V gene has CDR1 ENHRY and CDR2 SYGVKD. The CDR3 loop spans 14 amino acids. Trimming shortened V by 8 bases and J by 3 bases, and 11 bases separated the two germline ends. The CDR3 region is CAIREGGYNSPLHF. The CDR3 DNA sequence: TGTGCCATCCGAGAGGGGGGCTATAATTCACCCCTCCACTTT.

This clonotype was seen ten or more times. This chain links TRBV9 with TRBJ2-2; D possibly corresponds to TRBD2 (5 bases). The CDR3 totals 17 residues. Germline V CDR1 and CDR2: SGDLS, YYNGEE. V was pared by 6 bases and J by 0 bases, with 18 bases between. For the CDR3, the DNA is TGTGCCAGCAACCCACAGCCCCGGGGATCGAACACCGGGGAGCTGTTTTTT. Its protein product is CASNPQPRGSNTGELFF.

CDR3 sequence reads: CASSLAGVNTIYF. CDR3 DNA sequence: TGTGCCAGTAGCCTAGCGGGGGTGAACACCATATATTTT. The chain combines TRBV7-9 with TRBJ1-3, with D perhaps TRBD1 (5 bases). The CDR3 runs to 13 residues. CDR1 and CDR2 from the germline V gene are SEHNR and FQNEAQ (reference sequence). The ends were cut back, 9 bases at V and 7 bases at J, with 16 bases in the middle.

This clonotype has only a few counts. The rearrangement links TRBV29-1 to TRBJ2-5; perhaps TRBD1 as D (6 bases). This CDR3 spans 13 amino acids. The V gene lost 4 bases and the J gene lost 3 bases, with 12 bases spanning the gap. From germline, CDR1 is SQVTM and CDR2 ANQGSEA. Here the CDR3 DNA reads TGCAGCGTTGCCAGGGGCGGCGAAGAGACCCAGTACTTC. Translating it yields CSVARGGEETQYF.

The chain recombines TRBV5-4 with TRBJ2-1; 8 positions agree with TRBD1. The CDR3 covers 16 residues. Trimming took 4 bases from V and 7 from J; bases not matched to a gene: 13. Germline V gene data show CDR1 as SGHNT and CDR2 as YYREEE (reference sequence). The CDR3 DNA reads as TGTGCCAGCAGCCCCGGATGGGACAGGAGAGGAAATGAGCAGTTCTTC. It is translated as CASSPGWDRRGNEQFF.

This chain joins TRBV5-1 and TRBJ1-5; D gene ambiguous. Trimming removed 3 bases from V and 8 bases from J, with 12 bases in between. Per germline, CDR1 SGHRS and CDR2 YFSETQ. The CDR3 contains 13 residues. CDR3 bases: TGCGCCAGCAGCTCCGGTCCTTCTAAGCCCCAGCATTTT. Amino acid sequence: CASSSGPSKPQHF.

The J gene is TRBJ2-1, the V gene TRBV12-3 or TRBV12-4; 10 positions agree with TRBD2. The CDR3 is 15 residues long. Unmatched junction bases numbered 2, after V lost 3 bases and J lost 3 bases. The CDR3 reads CASSFPSGGYNEQFF. The CDR3 DNA follows: TGTGCCAGCAGTTTCCCTAGCGGGGGCTACAATGAGCAGTTCTTC.

This clonotype showed up many times. The J gene is TRBJ1-4, the V gene TRBV20-1, with D uncertain. Germline V gives CDR1 DFQATT, CDR2 SNEGSKA (reference sequence). V shed 1 base and J shed 3 bases, with 9 bases lying between them. This CDR3 spans 14 amino acids. The CDR3 loop is CSARALGANEKLFF. In DNA form, the CDR3 reads TGCAGTGCTAGAGCACTAGGTGCTAATGAAAAACTGTTTTTT.

The chain recombines TRBV6-5 with TRBJ1-1, with TRBD1 identical over 7 bases. CDR3 length equals 15 residues. V was pared by 1 base and J by 7 bases, with 9 bases of the junction left unmatched. Germline-derived CDR1 and CDR2 are MNHEY and SVGAGI. The CDR3 reads CASSYYRQRDSEAFF. The CDR3 bases are TGTGCCAGCAGTTACTACAGACAGAGGGACAGTGAAGCTTTCTTT.

With respect to this clonotype: A much larger clone is a single base away; this may be a read error. The V and J genes are TRBV6-2 or TRBV6-3 and TRBJ2-7; D possibly uses TRBD1 or TRBD2 (5 bases each). V shed 10 bases and J shed 2 bases, with 12 bases lying between them. CDR1 and CDR2 (germline): MNHEY, SVGEGT. This CDR3 spans 12 amino acids. CDR3 nucleotide sequence: TGTGCCACGCGACTGGGGGCCTACGAGCAGTACTTC. Translating it yields CATRLGAYEQYF.

This clonotype was seen many times. The V and J genes are TRBV6-5 and TRBJ1-2, with 8 bases aligning to TRBD1. The CDR3 extends over 16 amino acids. CDR1 is MNHEY and CDR2 is SVGAGI in the germline V gene. Trimming at V came to 3 bases and at J to 8 bases, leaving 14 bases not matched to a gene. CDR3 in DNA: TGTGCCAGCAGTTATTCAATTGGCGGACAGGGTAACGGCTACACCTTC. Amino acid sequence: CASSYSIGGQGNGYTF.

V gene TRBV10-2 combines with J gene TRBJ2-3; D possibly corresponds to TRBD1 (5 bases). CDR1 is WSHSY and CDR2 is SAAADI in the germline V gene. This CDR3 is built from 13 residues. Trimming took 4 bases from V and 2 from J, leaving 7 bases between them. CDR3 DNA sequence: TGCGCCAGCAGTGCAGGACACACAGATACGCAGTATTTT. Translation: CASSAGHTDTQYF.

The rearrangement joins TRBV7-3 to TRBJ2-3, with D maybe TRBD2 (6 bases). Germline V gene lookup returns CDR1 SGHTA and CDR2 FQGTGA. The V gene lost 5 bases and the J gene lost 14 bases, with 29 bases spanning the gap. This CDR3 is 16 amino acids long. CDR3 in DNA: TGTGCCAGCAGCCCGAGCCCGTTCGGGACTTCGCGGGTGCGGTATTTT. Its translation is CASSPSPFGTSRVRYF.

This rearrangement joins TRBV19 to TRBJ1-5; D may be TRBD1 (6 bases). Looked up from germline, CDR1 is LNHDA and CDR2 is SQIVND (reference sequence). This CDR3 region has 14 residues. Trimming took off 4 bases at V and 3 bases at J, with 10 bases between the two ends. The CDR3 sequence: CASSTRDNNQPQHF. CDR3 coding DNA: TGTGCCAGTAGTACCCGGGACAACAATCAGCCCCAGCATTTT.

This chain joins TRBV24-1 and TRBJ1-5, with D hard to call. The CDR3 is 13 residues long. The germline V gene encodes CDR1 KGHDR and CDR2 SFDVKD. The germline V and J ends were trimmed by 7 bases and 1 base, with 7 bases remaining between them. This CDR3 is CATRITSNQPQHF. CDR3 DNA: TGTGCCACCAGGATAACGAGCAATCAGCCCCAGCATTTT.

The chain employs TRBV7-6 and TRBJ2-7; D may be TRBD1 or TRBD2 (6 bases each). Germline V gene data show CDR1 as SGHVS and CDR2 as FNYEAQ. Trimming took 1 base from V and 5 from J, leaving 12 bases between them. CDR3 length: 14 residues. The CDR3 region has the DNA TGTGCCAGCAGCTTAGTAGCCGGGGGCGACGAGCAGTACTTC. It specifies CASSLVAGGDEQYF. Based on the CDR3 plus reference TRBV7-6 and TRBJ2-7, the full variable domain is GAGVSQSPRYKVTKRGQDVALRCDPISGHVSLYWYRQALGQGPEFLTYFNYEAQQDKSGLPNDRFSAERPEGSISTLTIQRTEQRDSAMYRCASSLVAGGDEQYFGPGTRLTVT.

This CDR3 is CASYPPGTGGNEQFF. The DNA for the CDR3 is TGTGCCAGCTACCCTCCCGGGACAGGGGGCAATGAGCAGTTCTTC. The rearrangement links TRBV25-1 to TRBJ2-1; 11 bases agree with TRBD1. Germline V gene lookup returns CDR1 MGHDK and CDR2 SYGVNS. J gave up 6 bases and V 8 bases, and 9 bases lay outside the gene matches. The CDR3 is 15 amino acids.